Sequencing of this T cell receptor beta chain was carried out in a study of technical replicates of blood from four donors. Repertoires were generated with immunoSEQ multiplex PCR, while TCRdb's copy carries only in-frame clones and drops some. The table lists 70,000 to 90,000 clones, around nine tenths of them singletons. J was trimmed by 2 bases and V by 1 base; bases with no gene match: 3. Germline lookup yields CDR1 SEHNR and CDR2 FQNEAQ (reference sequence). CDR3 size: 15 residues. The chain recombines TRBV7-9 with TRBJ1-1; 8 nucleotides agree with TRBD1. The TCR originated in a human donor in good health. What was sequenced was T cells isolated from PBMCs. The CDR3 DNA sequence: TGTGCCAGCAGCTTAGTGCAGGGGGCTAACACTGAAGCTTTCTTT. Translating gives CASSLVQGANTEAFF.